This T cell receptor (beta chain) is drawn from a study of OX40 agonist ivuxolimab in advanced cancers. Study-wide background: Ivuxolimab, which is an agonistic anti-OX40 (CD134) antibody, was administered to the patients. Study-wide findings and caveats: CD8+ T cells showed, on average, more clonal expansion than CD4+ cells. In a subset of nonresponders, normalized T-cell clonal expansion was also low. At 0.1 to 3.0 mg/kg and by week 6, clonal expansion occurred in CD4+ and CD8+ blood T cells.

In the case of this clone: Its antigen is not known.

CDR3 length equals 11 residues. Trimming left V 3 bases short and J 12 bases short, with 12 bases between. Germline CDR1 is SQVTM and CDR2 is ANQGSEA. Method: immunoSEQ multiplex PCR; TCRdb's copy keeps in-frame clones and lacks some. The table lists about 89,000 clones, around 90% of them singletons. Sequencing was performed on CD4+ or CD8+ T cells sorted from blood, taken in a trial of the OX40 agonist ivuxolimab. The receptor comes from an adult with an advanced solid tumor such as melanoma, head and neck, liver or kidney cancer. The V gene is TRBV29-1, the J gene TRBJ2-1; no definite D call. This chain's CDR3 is CSVETGMWQFF. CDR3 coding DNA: TGCAGCGTTGAGACCGGTATGTGGCAGTTCTTC.